This T cell receptor (beta chain) is from a study of shared clonotypes between healthy human individuals. Overall study context: The study used three CD4 naive, three CD4 memory, two CD8 naive and one CD8 memory plate per donor.

The DNA input per sorted-subset replicate PCR was about 190 ng, corresponding to roughly 31,000 T cell genomes. Sequenced by immunoSEQ multiplex PCR; TCRdb stores in-frame clones only, minus some. The data show 2,100,000 or so clones, around 95% seen once. Germline CDR1 reads MNHNY; CDR2 reads SVGAGI (reference sequence). The V and J ends lost 0 bases and 2 bases respectively, with 8 bases between them. The CDR3 covers 16 residues. Healthy and HIV-negative, the adult donors had no recent acute infections or vaccinations. Sequencing used naive CD4+ T cells sorted from blood. Regarding subset: CD45RA+ positively selected. The TCR sequence derives from a man younger than 35 in good health. This rearrangement joins TRBV6-6 to TRBJ1-6; D remains ambiguous. The CDR3 region is CASSYSRTAYNSPLHF. The CDR3 DNA follows: TGTGCCAGCAGTTACTCGAGAACAGCCTATAATTCACCCCTCCACTTT.